What follows are 25 T cell receptor beta chains derived from one specimen sequenced in a study of cytomegalovirus exposure and HLA in healthy donors. Assay used: immunoSEQ multiplex PCR; TCRdb lists only in-frame clones, some missing. The sample contains hundreds of thousands of clones, roughly 91% of which appear only once. The sample taken for sequencing was PBMCs. These receptors all come from a woman aged 18-29 years in good health and CMV-seropositive.

The chain joins TRBV10-1 to TRBJ2-1; 9 positions agree with TRBD2. V shed 2 bases and J 8 bases; nucleotides not matched to a gene: 7. The CDR3 has 15 residues. CDR1 is WNHNN and CDR2 is SYGVQD in the germline V gene (reference sequence). Here the CDR3 DNA reads TGCGCCAGCAGTGAGCAAGCGGGAGGATGGGATGAGCAGTTCTTC. This codes for CASSEQAGGWDEQFF.

The chain links TRBV27 to TRBJ2-1; 9 bases match TRBD1. This CDR3 is built from 17 residues. The V and J ends lost 2 bases and 3 bases, in that order; junction bases with no gene match: 8. Per germline, CDR1 MNHEY and CDR2 SMNVEV (reference sequence). This CDR3 is CASSLIGTGYGYNEQFF. The CDR3 bases are TGTGCCAGCAGTTTAATAGGGACAGGGTATGGCTACAATGAGCAGTTCTTC.

The J gene is TRBJ2-6, the V gene TRBV19; 8 nucleotides align to TRBD1. In germline, CDR1 is LNHDA, CDR2 SQIVND (reference sequence). V shed 7 bases and J 2 bases; nucleotides not matched to a gene: 7. This CDR3 spans 16 amino acids. CDR3 region: CASIHLRGPGANVLTF. CDR3 DNA sequence: TGTGCCAGTATCCACCTCAGGGGGCCTGGGGCCAACGTCCTGACTTTC.

The chain combines TRBV18 with TRBJ1-1, with D perhaps matching TRBD1 (5 bases). This CDR3 contains 17 residues. CDR1 is KGHSH and CDR2 is LQKENI in the germline V gene. The V gene lost 0 bases and the J gene lost 4 bases, with 18 bases spanning the gap. In nucleotides, the CDR3 is TGTGCCAGCTCACCACCGGGGGGGAGAGGTCGGTTCACTGAAGCTTTCTTT. Translated: CASSPPGGRGRFTEAFF.

The chain couples TRBV9 to TRBJ2-3; 14 nucleotides agree with TRBD2. The germline gives CDR1 SGDLS, CDR2 YYNGEE. The CDR3 is 21 residues long. Trimming at V came to 0 bases and at J to 4 bases, leaving 16 bases not matched to a gene. CDR3 sequence (DNA): TGTGCCAGCAGCGTAGCAATGACTAGCGGGAGGGCCGTCGGAGGCGCAGATACGCAGTATTTT. The encoded protein is CASSVAMTSGRAVGGADTQYF.

CDR3 in DNA: TGTGCCAGCAGCCCCGCCCAGGGGAACGAGCAGTACTTC. Translated: CASSPAQGNEQYF. This sequence joins TRBV5-4 and TRBJ2-7; D might be TRBD1 (6 bases). Looked up from germline, CDR1 is SGHNT and CDR2 is YYREEE (reference sequence). Trimming shortened V by 4 bases and J by 5 bases, and 13 bases separated the two germline ends. CDR3 length: 13 amino acids.

V usage is TRBV11-2 and J usage is TRBJ1-2, with TRBD1 as a possible D gene (5 bases). Looked up from germline, CDR1 is SGHAT and CDR2 is FQNNGV. There are 15 residues in the CDR3. V lost 6 bases to trimming and J lost 4 bases, with 18 bases between them. The CDR3 protein is CASRPVLGRGYGYTF. The DNA for the CDR3 is TGTGCCAGCAGACCTGTTCTCGGGAGGGGCTATGGCTACACCTTC. Filled out from reference TRBV11-2 and TRBJ1-2, the complete variable domain reads EAGVAQSPRYKIIEKRQSVAFWCNPISGHATLYWYQQILGQGPKLLIQFQNNGVVDDSQLPKDRFSAERLKGVDSTLKIQPAKLEDSAVYLCASRPVLGRGYGYTFGSGTRLTVV.

V usage is TRBV28 and J usage is TRBJ2-6; 11 bases agree with TRBD1. This CDR3 has 19 residues. CDR1 and CDR2 from the germline V gene are MDHEN and SYDVKM. V lost 1 base and J lost 0; bases outside the gene matches: 5. CDR3 in DNA: TGTGCCAGCAGTTTATATGGGGGACAGGGGGTCTCTGGGGCCAACGTCCTGACTTTC. This translates into CASSLYGGQGVSGANVLTF.

The rearrangement uses TRBV15 and TRBJ2-1; unclear D gene. The CDR3 length is 12 residues. From germline, CDR1 is LNHNV and CDR2 YYDKDF (reference sequence). V was pared by 2 bases and J by 5 bases, with 4 bases between. CDR3 in DNA: TGTGCCACCAGCAGACTTGACAATGAGCAGTTCTTC. Residues: CATSRLDNEQFF.

V gene TRBV4-1 combines with J gene TRBJ2-2; 7 bases are shared with TRBD1. Trimming cost V 4 bases and J 3 bases; bases outside gene matches: 8. The CDR3 has 16 residues. Looked up from germline, CDR1 is MGHRA and CDR2 is YSYEKL. The CDR3: CASSPNRGRHTGELFF. The CDR3 DNA reads TGCGCCAGCAGCCCAAACAGGGGCCGGCACACCGGGGAGCTGTTTTTT.

This chain links TRBV5-6 with TRBJ2-7; D is undetermined. The CDR3 totals 13 residues. Germline loops: CDR1 SGHDT, CDR2 YYEEEE. V was shortened by 2 bases and J by 2 bases, with 8 bases between the two germline ends. The CDR3 nucleotides read TGTGCCAGCAGCTTCTTATCGGCCTACGAGCAGTACTTC. Its protein product is CASSFLSAYEQYF.

This clone was counted once. V and J are TRBV10-3 and TRBJ2-7, with TRBD2 matching 9 bases. V lost 0 bases to trimming and J lost 2 bases; unmatched junction nucleotides: 2. The CDR3 runs 15 residues. Germline V gene lookup returns CDR1 ENHRY and CDR2 SYGVKD. CDR3 loop: CAISESAGGPYEQYF. In DNA, the CDR3 is TGTGCCATCAGTGAGTCGGCGGGAGGGCCCTACGAGCAGTACTTC.

This clone has at least ten counts. This rearrangement joins TRBV11-3 to TRBJ2-1, with D possibly matching TRBD2 (6 bases). In germline, CDR1 is SGHNT, CDR2 YENEEA. V lost 3 bases, J lost 1 base, and 10 bases lay in between. The CDR3 is made up of 15 amino acids. As DNA, the CDR3 is TGTGCCAGCAGCTTGGGCGGAGGGTCCTACAATGAGCAGTTCTTC. Amino acids: CASSLGGGSYNEQFF. Variable domain in full (rest from reference TRBV11-3 and TRBJ2-1): EAGVVQSPRYKIIEKKQPVAFWCNPISGHNTLYWYLQNLGQGPELLIRYENEEAVDDSQLPKDRFSAERLKGVDSTLKIQPAELGDSAVYLCASSLGGGSYNEQFFGPGTRLTVL.

The genes are TRBV9 and TRBJ1-4; D uncertain. From germline, CDR1 is SGDLS and CDR2 YYNGEE. This CDR3 contains 12 residues. The ends were cut back, 3 bases at V and 8 bases at J, with 8 bases in the middle. In DNA form, the CDR3 reads TGTGCCAGCAGCGGACACAAGGAAAAACTGTTTTTT. This codes for CASSGHKEKLFF.

The chain has TRBV28 and TRBJ1-2, with D tentatively TRBD1 (5 bases). CDR3 length: 15 amino acids. The V gene lost 2 bases and the J gene lost 4 bases, with 14 bases spanning the gap. Germline V gene data show CDR1 as MDHEN and CDR2 as SYDVKM. The CDR3 nucleotides read TGTGCCAGCAGTTTAAGGGGCCCGGAAGGCTATGGCTACACCTTC. Translating it yields CASSLRGPEGYGYTF.

The chain links TRBV14 to TRBJ2-7; 7 bases fit TRBD2. Germline assignment: CDR1 SGHDN and CDR2 FVKESK. V trimming: 4 bases; J trimming: 0 bases; junction bases outside the gene matches: 3. The CDR3 runs 14 residues. The CDR3 here is CASSPWTSSYEQYF. The CDR3 DNA is TGTGCCAGCAGCCCTTGGACTAGCTCCTACGAGCAGTACTTC. Supplemented by reference TRBV14 and TRBJ2-7, the full variable domain reads EAGVTQFPSHSVIEKGQTVTLRCDPISGHDNLYWYRRVMGKEIKFLLHFVKESKQDESGMPNNRFLAERTGGTYSTLKVQPAELEDSGVYFCASSPWTSSYEQYFGPGTRLTVT.

This clone appeared a single time. The genes are TRBV4-1 and TRBJ2-7; D unclear. V shed 1 base and J shed 5 bases, with 6 bases lying between them. The CDR3 extends over 12 amino acids. Germline CDR1 MGHRA, CDR2 YSYEKL. The CDR3 DNA is TGCGCCAGCAGCCAAGCGAGCCACGAGCAGTACTTC. Amino acid sequence: CASSQASHEQYF.

The rearrangement links TRBV6-1 to TRBJ2-3; D gene uncertain. The CDR3 runs 10 residues. Germline V gene data show CDR1 as MNHNS and CDR2 as SASEGT. The ends were cut back, 7 bases at V and 6 bases at J, with 5 bases in the middle. The chain's CDR3 is CASIGDTQYF. The CDR3 region has the DNA TGTGCCAGCATCGGGGATACGCAGTATTTT.

This chain joins TRBV11-2 and TRBJ2-7; 10 bases agree with TRBD2. CDR3 length equals 15 residues. The junction had 5 bases not matched to a gene; V was cut back by 0 bases and J by 6 bases. Germline CDR1 and CDR2: SGHAT and FQNNGV. The CDR3 DNA follows: TGTGCCAGCAGCTTAGATGGCCTAGCGGGAGTCGAGCAGTACTTC. Residues: CASSLDGLAGVEQYF.

The rearrangement uses TRBV18 and TRBJ2-7; D possibly corresponds to TRBD1 (6 bases). CDR1 KGHSH and CDR2 LQKENI come from the germline V gene. The CDR3 has 16 amino acids. V lost 3 bases and J 3 bases, leaving 18 bases between the germline ends. This CDR3 reads CASSPTRSIQGYEQYF. CDR3 nucleotide sequence: TGTGCCAGCTCACCGACCCGATCGATACAGGGCTACGAGCAGTACTTC.

The V and J genes are TRBV11-2 and TRBJ2-4; 7 nucleotides line up with TRBD2. Germline V gene data show CDR1 as SGHAT and CDR2 as FQNNGV. V was clipped by 4 bases and J by 7 bases; unmatched bases: 19. This CDR3 is 18 amino acids long. The CDR3 DNA sequence: TGTGCCAGCAGCTCCTCGTCCCCCTTGAGCGGGATTGGGAACATTCAGTACTTC. Protein product: CASSSSSPLSGIGNIQYF.

V usage is TRBV27 and J usage is TRBJ1-5; a weak D match, TRBD1 (6 bases). The CDR3 contains 16 residues. Germline lookup yields CDR1 MNHEY and CDR2 SMNVEV (reference sequence). V dropped 8 bases and J dropped 5 bases, with 22 bases sitting between them. CDR3 bases: TGTGCCAGCCAGAAGGTTGGCAGGGGAACGGATCAGCCCCAGCATTTT. It yields the protein CASQKVGRGTDQPQHF.

The genes are TRBV2 and TRBJ2-3, with TRBD2 matching 9 bases. Trimming at V came to 3 bases and at J to 10 bases, leaving 11 bases not matched to a gene. Germline lookup yields CDR1 SNHLY and CDR2 FYNNEI. The CDR3 length is 15 residues. CDR3 loop: CASSERRGGFVAQYF. The CDR3 DNA is TGTGCCAGCAGTGAGAGGCGGGGGGGATTTGTCGCGCAGTATTTT.

The chain uses TRBV11-2 and TRBJ2-3, with TRBD2 matching 8 bases. With V trimmed by 4 bases and J by 0 bases, 6 bases remained unmatched. The CDR3 has 16 amino acids. The germline V gene has CDR1 SGHAT and CDR2 FQNNGV. The CDR3, as DNA: TGTGCCAGCAGCTCAATTAGCGGGAAAAGCACAGATACGCAGTATTTT. It translates to CASSSISGKSTDTQYF.

The CDR3 region has the DNA TGTGCCTGGAAGGTGAAGGGGGCGCGCACAGATACGCAGTATTTT. Encoded protein: CAWKVKGARTDTQYF. This chain joins TRBV30 and TRBJ2-3; TRBD1 matches at 7 bases. The ends lost 4 bases at V and 1 base at J; junction bases unmatched: 8. There are 15 residues in the CDR3. CDR1 GTSNPN and CDR2 SVGIG come from the germline V gene (reference sequence).